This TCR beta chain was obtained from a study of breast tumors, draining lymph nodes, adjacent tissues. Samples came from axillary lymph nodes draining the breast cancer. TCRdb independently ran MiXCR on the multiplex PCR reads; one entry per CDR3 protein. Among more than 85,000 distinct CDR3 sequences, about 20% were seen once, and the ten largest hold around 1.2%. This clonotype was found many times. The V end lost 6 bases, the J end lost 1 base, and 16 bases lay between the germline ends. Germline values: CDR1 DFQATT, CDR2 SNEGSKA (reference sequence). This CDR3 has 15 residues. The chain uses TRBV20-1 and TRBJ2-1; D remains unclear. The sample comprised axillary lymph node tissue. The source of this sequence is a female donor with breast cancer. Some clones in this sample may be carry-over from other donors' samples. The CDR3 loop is CSAPARIGSYNEQFF. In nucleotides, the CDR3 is TGCAGTGCCCCGGCTAGAATCGGATCCTACAATGAGCAGTTCTTC.